What follows are 18 T cell receptor beta chains derived from one specimen sequenced in a study of human T cells and chemical hapten exposure. MiXCR was run by TCRdb on the RACE reads, yielding one entry per CDR3 protein. This repertoire shows tens of thousands of distinct CDR3 sequences, 10% found once; its top ten account for roughly 1.5%. Documented time point: patch test 1, 2 weeks after DPC sensitization. Treatment meaning: therapeutic diphenylcyclopropenone sensitization with weekly scalp DPC. The material sequenced was whole blood, taken in connection with sensitization to the hapten diphenylcyclopropenone (DPC). The origin of the receptors is a woman aged 50 to 60 with alopecia areata. Some clones in this sample may be carry-over from other donors' samples.

This chain links TRBV5-6 with TRBJ2-5; 8 bases map to TRBD1. V trimming: 2 bases; J trimming: 5 bases; junction bases outside the gene matches: 8. CDR3 length: 15 residues. Germline lookup yields CDR1 SGHDT and CDR2 YYEEEE. The CDR3: CASSFLDRERETQYF. For the CDR3, the DNA is TGTGCCAGCAGCTTCCTGGACAGGGAGCGGGAGACCCAGTACTTC.

The chain has TRBV3-1 and TRBJ2-7, with 7 bases that match TRBD2. The CDR3 is 15 amino acids. Unmatched junction bases numbered 6, after V lost 0 bases and J lost 4 bases. The germline V gene encodes CDR1 LGHDT and CDR2 YNNKEL (reference sequence). CDR3 residues: CASSQERGRGYEQYF. DNA of the CDR3: TGTGCCAGCAGCCAAGAGCGGGGGAGGGGTTACGAGCAGTACTTC.

V usage is TRBV5-6 and J usage is TRBJ1-5; D remains unclear. The CDR3 runs to 15 residues. V was shortened by 4 bases and J by 3 bases, with 14 bases between the two germline ends. Germline loops: CDR1 SGHDT, CDR2 YYEEEE. CDR3 amino acids: CASSAGPSYNQPQHF. CDR3 nucleotides: TGTGCCAGCAGCGCAGGACCGAGCTACAATCAGCCCCAGCATTTT.

The rearrangement joins TRBV5-6 to TRBJ1-5; 8 bases map to TRBD1. CDR1 is SGHDT and CDR2 is YYEEEE in the germline V gene. This CDR3 region has 15 residues. The V and J ends lost 0 bases and 1 base, in that order; junction bases with no gene match: 0. Here the CDR3 DNA reads TGTGCCAGCAGCTTGGGGACAGGGAGCAATCAGCCCCAGCATTTT. Translation: CASSLGTGSNQPQHF.

The chain couples TRBV9 to TRBJ2-5; 9 bases map to TRBD1. In germline, CDR1 is SGDLS, CDR2 YYNGEE. The ends lost 3 bases at V and 5 bases at J; junction bases unmatched: 5. The CDR3 totals 14 residues. Here the CDR3 reads CASSEGTGRETQYF. The CDR3 DNA is TGTGCCAGCAGCGAGGGGACAGGGAGGGAGACCCAGTACTTC.

A word on this clonotype: The junction departs from the called germline gene at one end, perhaps through a read error. V usage is TRBV14 and J usage is TRBJ2-5, with TRBD2 matching 12 bases. Germline V gives CDR1 SGHDN, CDR2 FVKESK. This CDR3 spans 16 amino acids. The CDR3 DNA sequence: TGTGCCAGCAGTCAAGGGGCACTAGCGGGAGGAGAGACCCAGTACTTC. Its translation: CASSQGALAGGETQYF.

This clonotype has a handful of counts. The chain recombines TRBV24-1 with TRBJ1-2, with D hard to call. The germline V gene has CDR1 KGHDR and CDR2 SFDVKD. V lost 9 bases, J lost 4 bases, and 17 bases lay in between. CDR3 length: 14 residues. The CDR3 here is CATEASVAPYGYTF. CDR3 DNA sequence: TGTGCCACCGAGGCCAGTGTAGCCCCCTATGGCTACACCTTC.

This clonotype came up a few times. The J gene is TRBJ2-3, the V gene TRBV12-3 or TRBV12-4, with TRBD2 identical over 7 bases. Trimming removed 4 bases from V and 2 bases from J; junction bases left unmatched: 3. The CDR3 extends over 14 amino acids. The CDR3, as DNA: TGTGCCAGCAGTTCCGGACTAGACACAGATACGCAGTATTTT. Residues: CASSSGLDTDTQYF.

This clonotype was found many times. This sequence joins TRBV7-9 and TRBJ1-5, with TRBD1 identical over 8 bases. CDR1 is SEHNR, CDR2 FQNEAQ, per germline (reference sequence). V lost 3 bases, J lost 7 bases, and 11 bases stayed unmatched. CDR3 size: 16 residues. The CDR3 loop is CASSFYGPTGDQPQHF. The CDR3 DNA is TGTGCCAGCAGCTTTTACGGCCCGACAGGGGACCAGCCCCAGCATTTT.

This clonotype was seen repeatedly, ten times or more. The chain employs TRBV5-1 and TRBJ2-1; TRBD1 might be the D (5 bases). The CDR3 length is 14 residues. Germline V gene data show CDR1 as SGHRS and CDR2 as YFSETQ. V lost 7 bases and J 6 bases, leaving 17 bases between the germline ends. In DNA form, the CDR3 reads TGCGCCAGCCGCGACAGATACAACACCAATGAGCAGTTCTTC. Amino acids: CASRDRYNTNEQFF.

In this sample, this clonotype turned up a few times. J is TRBJ1-1 and V is TRBV20-1; 8 nucleotides agree with TRBD1. The germline gives CDR1 DFQATT, CDR2 SNEGSKA (reference sequence). The CDR3 totals 14 residues. J gave up 11 bases and V 3 bases, and 14 bases lay outside the gene matches. Here the CDR3 DNA reads TGCAGTGCTAGGAATGTTGGTCAGGGGGCGCGCGCTTTCTTT. This encodes CSARNVGQGARAFF.

Only a few counts were recorded for this clonotype. In DNA form, the CDR3 reads TGTGCCAGCAGTTTCGGGCTAGCGGGAAAGAGGCTGTTTTTT. Its translation: CASSFGLAGKRLFF. The chain uses TRBV12-3 or TRBV12-4 and TRBJ2-2, with 9 bases aligning to TRBD2. J lost 13 bases, V lost 3 bases, and 9 bases had no gene match. The CDR3 consists of 14 residues.

This clonotype was recorded many times. This sequence joins TRBV24-1 and TRBJ2-1; D may be TRBD1 (5 bases). Trimming cost V 4 bases and J 7 bases, with 13 bases left between them. CDR3 length equals 14 residues. Germline V CDR1 and CDR2: KGHDR, SFDVKD. Here the CDR3 reads CATSDAPTANEQFF. In DNA form, the CDR3 reads TGTGCCACCAGTGACGCCCCGACAGCAAATGAGCAGTTCTTC.

This clonotype was recorded many times. This chain connects TRBV20-1 to TRBJ2-3; D not certain. V was cut by 3 bases and J by 0 bases, with 13 bases left in between. The germline V gene has CDR1 DFQATT and CDR2 SNEGSKA (reference sequence). This CDR3 contains 15 residues. CDR3 nucleotides: TGCAGTGCTAGCCTGGCTGGCTCTAGCACAGATACGCAGTATTTT. It yields the protein CSASLAGSSTDTQYF.

This clonotype was counted between two and nine times. CDR3 sequence: CATSDYLAGVADTQYF. In DNA form, the CDR3 reads TGTGCCACCAGTGATTACCTAGCGGGAGTAGCAGATACGCAGTATTTT. The genes are TRBV24-1 and TRBJ2-3; 10 bases map to TRBD2. CDR3 length: 16 residues. V lost 2 bases, J lost 4 bases, and 5 bases stayed unmatched. The germline CDR1 and CDR2 sequences are KGHDR and SFDVKD.

At least ten counts were recorded for this clonotype. The chain is built from TRBV7-2 and TRBJ2-1; D perhaps matches TRBD1 (6 bases). The CDR3 is 14 amino acids. Per the germline V gene, CDR1 is SGHTA and CDR2 is FQGNSA. V lost 2 bases and J 6 bases, leaving 11 bases between the germline ends. This CDR3 is CASSLTRDINEQFF. CDR3 nucleotide sequence: TGTGCCAGCAGCTTAACCCGGGACATCAATGAGCAGTTCTTC.

This clonotype was counted a few times. This chain connects TRBV29-1 to TRBJ1-1; tentatively, D is TRBD1 (6 bases). Looked up from germline, CDR1 is SQVTM and CDR2 is ANQGSEA. Between the trimmed V and J ends, which lost 6 bases and 6 bases, there was a span of 20 bases. CDR3 length equals 14 residues. CDR3 nucleotides: TGCAGCGTGGGACATAGGGGGTATGGCGCTGAAGCTTTCTTT. Protein sequence: CSVGHRGYGAEAFF.

This clonotype was detected a few times. The chain uses TRBV27 and TRBJ2-7; a weak D match, TRBD2 (5 bases). Germline V gene sequence: CDR1 MNHEY, CDR2 SMNVEV (reference sequence). Trimming left V 6 bases short and J 0 bases short, with 9 bases between. CDR3 length: 13 residues. The CDR3 loop reads CASRTRASYEQYF. Here the CDR3 DNA reads TGTGCCAGCAGAACGCGGGCCTCCTACGAGCAGTACTTC.